The source of this T cell receptor beta chain is a study of cytomegalovirus exposure and HLA in healthy donors. Study in general: About 79 million unique TCRs from HLA-typed donors were held in an early data release.

Germline V CDR1 and CDR2: SGHTA, FQGNSA. V lost 5 bases and J 3 bases, leaving 16 bases between the germline ends. The CDR3 runs 15 residues. Points from the study as a whole: TCR beta V- and J-gene trimming was later associated with a missense DCLRE1C variant. The presence/absence work took it that sequencing depth was about the same across donors.

PCR was performed using 60 Vbeta and 13 Jbeta primers. Sequencing was performed with immunoSEQ multiplex PCR; in TCRdb, only in-frame clones are kept and a portion is missing. The sample holds some 170,000 clones, approximately 80% seen once. Remarks on this clone: Its antigen is unknown.

The rearrangement links TRBV7-2 to TRBJ2-5; a weak D match, TRBD2 (6 bases). Sequenced input: PBMCs. The sequence was collected from a man aged 50 to 60 in good health and CMV-seropositive. The CDR3 protein is CASSPRFGSKETQYF. The CDR3 coding sequence is TGTGCCAGCAGCCCACGGTTCGGGAGTAAAGAGACCCAGTACTTC.